This TCR beta chain is from a study of beta chain features in type 1 diabetes. CDR1 is SGDLS and CDR2 is YYNGEE in the germline V gene. V was clipped by 0 bases and J by 3 bases, with 12 bases between them. The CDR3 runs 15 residues. Since all of the isolated RNA was reverse transcribed, expressed TCRB transcripts were what got sequenced. Using immunoSEQ multiplex PCR, the repertoire was profiled, and TCRdb retains in-frame clones only, with some absent. Here the sample spans roughly 310,000 clones, about 11% being singletons. The rearrangement uses TRBV9 and TRBJ2-5; D is unclear. The receptor's source is a woman aged 25-40 years in good health. The material sequenced was naive CD4+ T cells from blood. DNA of the CDR3: TGTGCCAGCAGCGTAGCCGGTTTTGCGGAAGAGACCCAGTACTTC. Its translation is CASSVAGFAEETQYF.